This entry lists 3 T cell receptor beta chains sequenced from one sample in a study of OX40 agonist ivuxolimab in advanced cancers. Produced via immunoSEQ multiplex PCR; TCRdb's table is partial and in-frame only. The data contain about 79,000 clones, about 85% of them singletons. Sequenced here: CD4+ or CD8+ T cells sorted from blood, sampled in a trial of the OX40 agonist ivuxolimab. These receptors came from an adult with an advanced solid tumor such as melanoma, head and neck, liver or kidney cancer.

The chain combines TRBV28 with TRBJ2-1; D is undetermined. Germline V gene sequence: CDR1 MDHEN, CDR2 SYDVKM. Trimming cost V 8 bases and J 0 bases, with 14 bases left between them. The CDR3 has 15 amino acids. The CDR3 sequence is CASAPRANSYNEQFF. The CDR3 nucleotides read TGTGCCAGCGCCCCCCGGGCCAACTCCTACAATGAGCAGTTCTTC.

CDR3 protein: CASSKQENTEAFF. CDR3 in DNA: TGTGCCAGCAGTAAACAGGAGAACACTGAAGCTTTCTTT. This chain links TRBV6-4 with TRBJ1-1; tentative D call: TRBD1 (5 bases). With 5 bases removed from V and 1 base from J, the gap between germline ends came to 8 bases. The CDR3 consists of 13 residues. CDR1 and CDR2 from the germline V gene are MRHNA and SNTAGT.

CDR3 nucleotide sequence: TGTGCCAGCAGCCGCTTTGGGTCTTTTCTAACCGGGGAGCTGTTTTTT. Translating gives CASSRFGSFLTGELFF. This chain links TRBV16 with TRBJ2-2; no clear D gene. Per germline, CDR1 KGHSY and CDR2 FQNENV. This CDR3 spans 16 amino acids. Trimming took off 4 bases at V and 5 bases at J, with 17 bases between the two ends.